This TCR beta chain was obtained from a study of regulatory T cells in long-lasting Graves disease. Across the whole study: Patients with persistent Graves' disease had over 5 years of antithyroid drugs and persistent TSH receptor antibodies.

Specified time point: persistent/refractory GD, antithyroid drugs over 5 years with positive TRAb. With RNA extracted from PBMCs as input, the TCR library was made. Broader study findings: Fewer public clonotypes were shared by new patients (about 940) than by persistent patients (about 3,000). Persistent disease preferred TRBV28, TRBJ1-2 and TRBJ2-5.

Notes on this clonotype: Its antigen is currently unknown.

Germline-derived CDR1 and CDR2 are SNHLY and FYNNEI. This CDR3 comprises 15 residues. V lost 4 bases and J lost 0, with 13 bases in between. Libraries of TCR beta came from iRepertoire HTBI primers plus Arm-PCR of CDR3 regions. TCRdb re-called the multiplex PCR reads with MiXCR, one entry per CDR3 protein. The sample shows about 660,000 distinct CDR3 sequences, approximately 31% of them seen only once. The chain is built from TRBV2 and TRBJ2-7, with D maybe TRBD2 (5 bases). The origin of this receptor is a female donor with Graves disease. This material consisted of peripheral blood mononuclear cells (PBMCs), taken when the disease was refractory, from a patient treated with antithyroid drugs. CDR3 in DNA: TGTGCCAGCAGTGGGGTCGGTGGACTCTCCTACGAGCAGTACTTC. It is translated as CASSGVGGLSYEQYF.